The 2 T cell receptor beta chains in this list originate from one sample, sequenced in a study of blood T cell repertoires in COVID-19. Libraries were prepared by immunoSEQ multiplex PCR; TCRdb keeps only in-frame clonotypes and omits some of them. The profile shows about 290,000 clones, 75% to 90% of them singletons. Sequencing was performed on peripheral blood. These receptor sequences come from a woman in her 40s who had recovered from COVID-19.

This chain links TRBV5-4 with TRBJ2-3; 7 nucleotides line up with TRBD2. Germline CDR1 SGHNT, CDR2 YYREEE (reference sequence). CDR3 size: 15 residues. After removal of 2 bases from V and 2 bases from J, the junction contained 5 bases not matched to a gene. The CDR3 region has the DNA TGTGCCAGCAGCTTCAGCGGGACCGCCACAGATACGCAGTATTTT. Translated, it gives CASSFSGTATDTQYF. Drawing the rest from reference TRBV5-4 and TRBJ2-3, the complete variable domain is ETGVTQSPTHLIKTRGQQVTLRCSSQSGHNTVSWYQQALGQGPQFIFQYYREEENGRGNFPPRFSGLQFPNYSSELNVNALELDDSALYLCASSFSGTATDTQYFGPGTRLTVL.

This clone was detected once. The rearrangement links TRBV19 to TRBJ1-6; D unresolved. The germline gives CDR1 LNHDA, CDR2 SQIVND (reference sequence). CDR3 length: 15 residues. Trimming cost V 3 bases and J 5 bases, with 11 bases left between them. DNA of the CDR3: TGTGCCAGTAGTATTGCGGGAGTGCATAATTCACCCCTCCACTTT. This translates into CASSIAGVHNSPLHF.